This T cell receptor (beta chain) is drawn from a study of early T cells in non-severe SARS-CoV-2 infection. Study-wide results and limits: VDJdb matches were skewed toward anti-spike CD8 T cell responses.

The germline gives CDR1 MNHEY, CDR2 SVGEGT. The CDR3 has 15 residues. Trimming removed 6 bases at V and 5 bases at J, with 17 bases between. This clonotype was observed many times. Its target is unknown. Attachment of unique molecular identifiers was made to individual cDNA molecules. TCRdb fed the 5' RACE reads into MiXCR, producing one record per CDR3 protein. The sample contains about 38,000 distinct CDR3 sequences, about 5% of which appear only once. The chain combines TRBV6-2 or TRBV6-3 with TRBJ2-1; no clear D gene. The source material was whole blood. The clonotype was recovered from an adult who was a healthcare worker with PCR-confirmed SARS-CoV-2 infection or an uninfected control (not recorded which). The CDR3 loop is CASRPRTPPDNEQFF. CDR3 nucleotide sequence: TGTGCCAGCAGACCCCGGACGCCCCCTGACAATGAGCAGTTCTTC.